This TCR beta chain was identified during a study of T cell repertoires in ileal Crohn's disease. Study information: At surgery, more than 30% of patients smoked, with median disease duration 7.9 years. At postoperative colonoscopy, neoterminal ileum biopsies were taken as M6.

TCRdb's table, derived via immunoSEQ multiplex PCR, lists solely in-frame clones and lacks some. The profile shows tens of thousands of clones, approximately 91% of them singletons. Regarding time point: neoterminal ileum biopsy at postoperative endoscopy, about 6 months after surgery. Adults with ileal or ileocolonic Crohn's disease and an indication for resection were eligible. Material: ileal tissue. This clonotype was sampled from an adult with Crohn's disease.

The CDR3 DNA follows: TGTGCCACCAGACGAGTTCGTCAGGGCTCGGACTATGGCTACACCTTC. Translating gives CATRRVRQGSDYGYTF. The chain links TRBV15 to TRBJ1-2, with D possibly being TRBD1 (5 bases). Germline V gene sequence: CDR1 LNHNV, CDR2 YYDKDF (reference sequence). V was clipped by 6 bases and J by 3 bases, with 20 bases between them. The CDR3 loop spans 16 amino acids.